These T cell receptor beta chains were read from a single sample in a study of cytomegalovirus exposure and HLA in healthy donors. The method was immunoSEQ multiplex PCR; TCRdb's version includes in-frame clones alone and lacks a portion of them. This sample has about 120,000 clones, with about 75% found just once. The sample consisted of PBMCs. The receptor set was obtained from a man in his 60s in good health and CMV-seropositive. Each CDR3 is given with its conserved first and last residue. A D gene is named only where the DNA matches it firmly. Part of the rows lack a size; the others show once, few, many or a class for expanded clones.

>-|-|TRBV5-1|TRBJ1-1
CASSFDIRNTEAFF
>few|TRBD1|TRBV15|TRBJ1-2
CATGTANYGYTF
>-|-|TRBV28|TRBJ2-1
CASSSPARDNEQFF
>few|TRBD2|TRBV11-2|TRBJ2-1
CASRPARGLAGGQNEQFF
>once|-|TRBV7-9|TRBJ2-3
CASRAGQDTDTQYF
>-|TRBD1|TRBV19|TRBJ2-7
CASSVSTGGWVEQYF
>-|TRBD1|TRBV2|TRBJ1-5
CASSQGQGQPQHF
>once|TRBD1|TRBV6-1|TRBJ1-6
CASRDRGLTNSPLHF
>-|TRBD1|TRBV5-6|TRBJ1-2
CASSRDRFGYTF
>-|-|TRBV11-2|TRBJ2-4
CASSFVGAAKNIQYF
>-|TRBD1|TRBV27|TRBJ1-1
CASSSYRGQNTEAFF
>few|TRBD2|TRBV30|TRBJ2-4
CAWTRGLSGGIQYF
>-|-|TRBV2|TRBJ2-5
CASSAQGMYGETQYF
>-|-|TRBV7-8|TRBJ2-7
CASSSGIFSYGQYF
>-|-|TRBV4-1|TRBJ2-2
CASSQDRGHNTGELFF
>-|TRBD2|TRBV7-6|TRBJ2-5
CASGLAGGPGEQYF
>-|TRBD1|TRBV5-1|TRBJ2-7
CASSLDGTGGYEQYF
>few|-|TRBV5-6|TRBJ1-1
CASSPWRVLATEAFF
>once|TRBD1|TRBV27|TRBJ1-3
CASSRTGAASGNTIYF
>-|TRBD2|TRBV27|TRBJ2-7
CASSREAGLSSYEQYF
>-|-|TRBV7-6|TRBJ2-7
CASSLGGGRAPYEQYF
>-|-|TRBV6-1|TRBJ1-4
CASSEPGRTNEKLFF
>-|TRBD1|TRBV5-1|TRBJ2-7
CASSQVTGTASYEQYF
>-|TRBD1|TRBV27|TRBJ1-2
CASSPRDRALKGYTF
>-|TRBD1|TRBV19|TRBJ1-2
CATSPRTGDYGYTF
>-|-|TRBV30|TRBJ1-1
CAWGTPGGTEAFF
>few|TRBD1|TRBV30|TRBJ1-5
CAWGQGAGQPQHF
>-|-|TRBV6-4|TRBJ1-1
CASSSSSTALSTEAFF
>-|-|TRBV18|TRBJ2-2
CASSPQRAGSNTGELFF
>few|-|TRBV5-4|TRBJ2-6
CASSPRSSGANVLTF
>-|TRBD2|TRBV5-4|TRBJ2-3
CASSPTSGETDTQYF
>-|TRBD2|TRBV4-1|TRBJ2-1
CASSQESWREAGNEQFF
>once|TRBD2|TRBV19|TRBJ2-7
CASSNGGRGTYEQYF
>-|-|TRBV5-5|TRBJ2-4
CASSFGVAKNIQYF
>-|TRBD1|TRBV7-8|TRBJ1-1
CASSLANRGLNTEAFF
>-|-|TRBV5-5|TRBJ1-1
CASSLDRASTEAFF
>-|TRBD1|TRBV7-9|TRBJ2-7
CSSSLAIGGSAYEQYF
>-|TRBD2|TRBV7-9|TRBJ2-7
CASSLAAGGPYEQYF
>-|-|TRBV5-4|TRBJ2-3
CASSLGAALTDTQYF
>-|TRBD1|TRBV5-4|TRBJ1-4
CASSRTTGAEGNEKLFF
>-|-|TRBV5-8|TRBJ2-3
CASSPVTGWSTDTQYF
>-|-|TRBV15|TRBJ1-1
CATSRTDRNTEAFF
>once|-|TRBV5-4|TRBJ1-1
CASSFRGGNTEAFF
>-|TRBD1|TRBV4-1|TRBJ1-2
CASTWGPGQGLRVYTF
>-|TRBD2|TRBV30|TRBJ2-7
CAWSSGTTPYEQYF
>-|TRBD2|TRBV7-8|TRBJ2-7
CASSHRRLADYYEQYF
>-|-|TRBV9|TRBJ2-7
CASSVGPSGSDYEQHF
>-|-|TRBV4-1|TRBJ2-1
CASSQGEAYNEQFF
>-|TRBD1|TRBV19|TRBJ2-3
CASSIRDRDRRQYF
>-|TRBD1|TRBV6-5|TRBJ1-5
CASSSKTGQGNQPQHF
>-|TRBD1|TRBV15|TRBJ1-5
CATSRERQGYQPQHF
>-|-|TRBV6-5|TRBJ2-7
CASSYSGTIQSEQYF
>-|TRBD1|TRBV5-1|TRBJ2-5
CASNYRGQETQYF
>-|-|TRBV6-5|TRBJ2-1
CASTSGGSDNERQFF
>-|-|TRBV2|TRBJ2-7
CASSLQGNHGQYF